This T cell receptor (beta chain) was captured by sequencing in a study of vaccination effects on CD4 cells after COVID-19. Study-wide background: Post-vaccine specimens arrived a median 72 days past the second dose.

Study-wide results and caveats: In the late period after vaccination, infection- and vaccine-induced clones contracted markedly.

Cultured cells yielded isolated CD4+ T cells after nine to ten days. All participants had two doses of either the BNT162b2 or mRNA-1273 vaccine. Vaccine recipients, nucleocapsid antibody negative, had no prior SARS-CoV-2 infection. Using immunoSEQ multiplex PCR, the repertoire was profiled, and TCRdb retains in-frame clones only, with some absent. The data show more than 35,000 clones, with around 70% seen just once and less than 10% held by the top ten. Worth noting for this clone: As yet, its antigen is unknown.

Germline trimming cut 3 bases from V and 2 bases from J; bases unmatched to any gene: 11. CDR3 length: 17 amino acids. CDR1 MGHRA and CDR2 YSYEKL come from the germline V gene. The clonotype originates from a human donor who received a COVID-19 vaccine. The material was CD4+ T cells from PBMCs cultured without peptide, obtained after COVID-19 vaccination. The rearrangement links TRBV4-1 to TRBJ2-3, with 7 bases identical to TRBD1. CDR3 coding DNA: TGCGCCAGCAGCCAGGTTCGAGGGGGCTTGGCCACAGATACGCAGTATTTT. It yields the protein CASSQVRGGLATDTQYF.